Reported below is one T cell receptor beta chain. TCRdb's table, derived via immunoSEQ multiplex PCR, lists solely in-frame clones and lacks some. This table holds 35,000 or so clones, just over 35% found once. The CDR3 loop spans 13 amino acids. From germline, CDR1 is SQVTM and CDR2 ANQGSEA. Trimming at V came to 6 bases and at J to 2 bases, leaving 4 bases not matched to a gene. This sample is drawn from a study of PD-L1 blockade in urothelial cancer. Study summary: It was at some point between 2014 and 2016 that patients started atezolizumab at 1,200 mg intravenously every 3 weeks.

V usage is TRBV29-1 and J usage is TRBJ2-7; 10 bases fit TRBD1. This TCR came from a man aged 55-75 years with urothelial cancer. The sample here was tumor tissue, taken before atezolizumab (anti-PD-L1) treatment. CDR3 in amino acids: CSVLGTGAYEQYF. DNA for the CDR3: TGCAGCGTCCTGGGGACAGGGGCCTACGAGCAGTACTTC.